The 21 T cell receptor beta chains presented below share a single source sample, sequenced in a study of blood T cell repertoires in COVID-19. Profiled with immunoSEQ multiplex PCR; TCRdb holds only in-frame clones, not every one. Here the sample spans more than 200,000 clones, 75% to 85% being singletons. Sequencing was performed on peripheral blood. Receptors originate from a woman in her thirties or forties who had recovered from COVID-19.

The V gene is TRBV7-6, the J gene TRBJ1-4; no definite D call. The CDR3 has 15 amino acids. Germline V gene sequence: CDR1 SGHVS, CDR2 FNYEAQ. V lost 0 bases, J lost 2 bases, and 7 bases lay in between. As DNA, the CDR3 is TGTGCCAGCAGCTTAGCCCCCGTTACTAATGAAAAACTGTTTTTT. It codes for CASSLAPVTNEKLFF. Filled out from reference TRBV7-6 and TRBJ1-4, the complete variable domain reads GAGVSQSPRYKVTKRGQDVALRCDPISGHVSLYWYRQALGQGPEFLTYFNYEAQQDKSGLPNDRFSAERPEGSISTLTIQRTEQRDSAMYRCASSLAPVTNEKLFFGSGTQLSVL.

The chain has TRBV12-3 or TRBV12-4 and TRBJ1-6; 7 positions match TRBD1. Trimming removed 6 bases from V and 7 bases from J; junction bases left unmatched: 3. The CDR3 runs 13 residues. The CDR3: CASRGQENSPLHF. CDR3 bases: TGTGCCAGCAGAGGACAGGAGAATTCACCCCTCCACTTT.

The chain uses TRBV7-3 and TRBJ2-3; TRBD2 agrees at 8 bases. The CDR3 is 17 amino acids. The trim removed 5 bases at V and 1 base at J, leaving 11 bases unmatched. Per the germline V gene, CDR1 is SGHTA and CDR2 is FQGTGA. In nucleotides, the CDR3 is TGTGCCAGCAGCCCCGGGGGGGGAATCACGGGCACAGATACGCAGTATTTT. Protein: CASSPGGGITGTDTQYF.

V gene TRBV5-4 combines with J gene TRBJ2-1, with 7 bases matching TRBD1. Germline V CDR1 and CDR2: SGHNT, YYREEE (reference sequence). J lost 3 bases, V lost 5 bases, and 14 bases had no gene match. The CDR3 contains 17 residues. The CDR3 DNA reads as TGTGCCAGCAGAGTAAAATCAACAGGGGTTGGCTACAATGAGCAGTTCTTC. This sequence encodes CASRVKSTGVGYNEQFF.

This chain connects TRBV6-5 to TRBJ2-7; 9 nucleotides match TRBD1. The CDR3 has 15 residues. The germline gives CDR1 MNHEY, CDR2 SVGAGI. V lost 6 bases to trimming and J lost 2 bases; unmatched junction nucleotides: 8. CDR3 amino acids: CASRSTGQGTYEQYF. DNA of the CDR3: TGTGCCAGCAGATCAACGGGACAGGGTACCTACGAGCAGTACTTC.

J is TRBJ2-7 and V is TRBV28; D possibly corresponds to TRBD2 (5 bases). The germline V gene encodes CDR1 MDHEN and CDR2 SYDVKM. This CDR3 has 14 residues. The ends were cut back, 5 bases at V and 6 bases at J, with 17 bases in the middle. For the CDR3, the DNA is TGTGCCAGCAGTCCCCGGACGGGAAACCGCGAGCAGTACTTC. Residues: CASSPRTGNREQYF.

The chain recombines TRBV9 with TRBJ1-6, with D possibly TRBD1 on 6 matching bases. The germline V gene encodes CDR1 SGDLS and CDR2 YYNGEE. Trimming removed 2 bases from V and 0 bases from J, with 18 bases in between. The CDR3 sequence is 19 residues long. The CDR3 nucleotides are TGTGCCAGCAGCGTCTCAGGGGCCCCACCGAGCTCCTATAATTCACCCCTCCACTTT. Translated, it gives CASSVSGAPPSSYNSPLHF.

CDR3: CAISEKLAGTGELFF. In nucleotides, the CDR3 is TGTGCCATCAGTGAGAAACTAGCGGGGACCGGGGAGCTGTTTTTT. The chain carries TRBV10-3 and TRBJ2-2; 10 bases are a match to TRBD2. The CDR3 is 15 residues long. J gave up 5 bases and V 2 bases, and 2 bases lay outside the gene matches. Looked up from germline, CDR1 is ENHRY and CDR2 is SYGVKD.

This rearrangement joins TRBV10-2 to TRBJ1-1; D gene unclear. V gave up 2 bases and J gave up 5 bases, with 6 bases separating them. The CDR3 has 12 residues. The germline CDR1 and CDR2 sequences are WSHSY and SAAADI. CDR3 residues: CASSEDETEAFF. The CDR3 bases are TGCGCCAGCAGTGAGGATGAGACTGAAGCTTTCTTT.

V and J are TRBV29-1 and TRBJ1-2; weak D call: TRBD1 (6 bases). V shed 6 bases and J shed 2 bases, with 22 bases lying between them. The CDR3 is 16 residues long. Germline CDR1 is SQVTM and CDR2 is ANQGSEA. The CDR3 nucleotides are TGCAGCGTCGAGTGGGGGGGCAACAACCGGAACTATGGCTACACCTTC. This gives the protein CSVEWGGNNRNYGYTF.

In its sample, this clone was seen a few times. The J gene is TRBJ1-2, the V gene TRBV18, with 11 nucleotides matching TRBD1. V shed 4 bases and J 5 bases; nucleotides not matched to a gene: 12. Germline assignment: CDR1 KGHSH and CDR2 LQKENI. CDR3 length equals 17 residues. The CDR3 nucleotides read TGTGCCAGCTCACAGCAGCCCGGGACAGGGGGACCTTATGGCTACACCTTC. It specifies CASSQQPGTGGPYGYTF.

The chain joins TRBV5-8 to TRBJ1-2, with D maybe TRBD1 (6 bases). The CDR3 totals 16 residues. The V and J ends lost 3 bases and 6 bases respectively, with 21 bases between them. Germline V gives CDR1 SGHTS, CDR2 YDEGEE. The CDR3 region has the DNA TGTGCCAGCAGCTCACCAGGGGTTGGGGAAAAAAATGGCTACACCTTC. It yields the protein CASSSPGVGEKNGYTF. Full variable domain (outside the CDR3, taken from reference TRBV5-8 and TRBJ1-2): EAGVTQSPTHLIKTRGQQATLRCSPISGHTSVYWYQQALGLGLQFLLWYDEGEERNRGNFPPRFSGRQFPNYSSELNVNALELEDSALYLCASSSPGVGEKNGYTFGSGTRLTVV.

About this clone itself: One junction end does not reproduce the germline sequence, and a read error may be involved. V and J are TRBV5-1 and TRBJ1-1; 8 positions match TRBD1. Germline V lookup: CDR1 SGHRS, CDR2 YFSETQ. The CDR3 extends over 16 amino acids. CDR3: CASSSLTGDVKTEAFF. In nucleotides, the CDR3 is TGCGCCAGCAGCTCCCTGACAGGGGACGTGAAAACTGAAGCTTTCTTT. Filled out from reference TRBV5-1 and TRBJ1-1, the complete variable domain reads KAGVTQTPRYLIKTRGQQVTLSCSPISGHRSVSWYQQTPGQGLQFLFEYFSETQRNKGNFPGRFSGRQFSNSRSEMNVSTLELGDSALYLCASSSLTGDVKTEAFFGQGTRLTVV.

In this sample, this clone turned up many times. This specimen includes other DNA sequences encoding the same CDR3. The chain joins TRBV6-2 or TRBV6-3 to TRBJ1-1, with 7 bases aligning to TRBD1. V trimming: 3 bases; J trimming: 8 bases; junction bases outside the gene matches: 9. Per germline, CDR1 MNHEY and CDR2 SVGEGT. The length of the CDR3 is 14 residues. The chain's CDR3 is CASSYITGVMEAFF. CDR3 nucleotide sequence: TGTGCCAGCAGTTATATTACAGGGGTTATGGAAGCTTTCTTT.

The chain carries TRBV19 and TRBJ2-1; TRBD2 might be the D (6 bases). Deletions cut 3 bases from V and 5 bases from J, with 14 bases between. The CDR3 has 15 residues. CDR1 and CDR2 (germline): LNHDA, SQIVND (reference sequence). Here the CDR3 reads CASSMGGSGDNEQFF. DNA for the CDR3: TGTGCCAGTAGTATGGGCGGGTCGGGAGACAATGAGCAGTTCTTC.

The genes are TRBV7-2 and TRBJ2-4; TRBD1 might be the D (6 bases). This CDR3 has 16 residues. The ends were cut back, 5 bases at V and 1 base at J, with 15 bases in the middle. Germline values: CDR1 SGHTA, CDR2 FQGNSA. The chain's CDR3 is CASSVKTGLAKNIQYF. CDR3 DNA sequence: TGTGCCAGCAGCGTCAAAACAGGGTTGGCCAAAAACATTCAGTACTTC.

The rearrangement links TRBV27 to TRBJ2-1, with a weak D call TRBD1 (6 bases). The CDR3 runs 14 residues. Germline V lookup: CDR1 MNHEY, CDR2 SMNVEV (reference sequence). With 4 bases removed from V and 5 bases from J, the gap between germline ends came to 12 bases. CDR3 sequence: CASSSRTANNEQFF. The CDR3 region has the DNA TGTGCCAGCAGTTCAAGGACAGCTAACAATGAGCAGTTCTTC.

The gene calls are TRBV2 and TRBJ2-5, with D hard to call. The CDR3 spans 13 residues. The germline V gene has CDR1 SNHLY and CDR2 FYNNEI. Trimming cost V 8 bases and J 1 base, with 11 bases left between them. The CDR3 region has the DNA TGTGCCAGCGGTACCTACCTCCAAGAGACCCAGTACTTC. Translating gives CASGTYLQETQYF.

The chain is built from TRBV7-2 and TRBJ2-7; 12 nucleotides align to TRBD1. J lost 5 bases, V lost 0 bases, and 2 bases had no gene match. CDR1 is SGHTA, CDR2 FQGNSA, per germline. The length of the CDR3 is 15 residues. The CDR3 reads CASSLAGTGGNEQYF. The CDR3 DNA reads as TGTGCCAGCAGCTTAGCCGGGACAGGGGGCAACGAGCAGTACTTC.

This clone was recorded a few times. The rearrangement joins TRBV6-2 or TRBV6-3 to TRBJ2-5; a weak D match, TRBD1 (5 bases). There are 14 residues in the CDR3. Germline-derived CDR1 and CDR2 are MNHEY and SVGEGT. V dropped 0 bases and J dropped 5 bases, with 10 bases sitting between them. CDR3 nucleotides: TGTGCCAGCAGTTACTCGACGGACATGGAGACCCAGTACTTC. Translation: CASSYSTDMETQYF.

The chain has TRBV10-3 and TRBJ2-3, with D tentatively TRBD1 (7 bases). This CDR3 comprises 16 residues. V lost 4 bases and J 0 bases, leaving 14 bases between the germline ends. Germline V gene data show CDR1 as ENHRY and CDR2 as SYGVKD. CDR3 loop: CAISVLADRSTDTQYF. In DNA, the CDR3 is TGTGCCATCAGTGTTTTAGCGGACAGGAGCACAGATACGCAGTATTTT.